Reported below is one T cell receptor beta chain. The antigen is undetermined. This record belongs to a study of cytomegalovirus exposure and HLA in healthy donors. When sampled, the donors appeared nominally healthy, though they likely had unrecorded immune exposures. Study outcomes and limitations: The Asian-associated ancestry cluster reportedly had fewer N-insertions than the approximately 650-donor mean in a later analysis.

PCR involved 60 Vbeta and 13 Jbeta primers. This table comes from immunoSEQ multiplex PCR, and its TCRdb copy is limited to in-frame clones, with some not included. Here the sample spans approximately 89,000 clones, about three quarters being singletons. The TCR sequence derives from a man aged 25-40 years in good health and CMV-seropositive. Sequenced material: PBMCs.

In nucleotides, the CDR3 is TGCGCCAGCAGCCAAGAAGGGTTCAAGGGGGCCCGCCAAGAGACCCAGTACTTC. It codes for CASSQEGFKGARQETQYF. The genes are TRBV4-1 and TRBJ2-5; 7 bases fit TRBD1. Germline V gene data show CDR1 as MGHRA and CDR2 as YSYEKL. The CDR3 spans 18 residues. J lost 1 base, V lost 0 bases, and 11 bases had no gene match.